This T cell receptor beta chain was found in a study of T cell responses to AZD1222 COVID-19 vaccine. Study-wide findings and caveats: A mostly white British donor set with more females was recruited, and clonal diversity was possibly underestimated.

In regard to this clone: No antigen is known for it.

V was pared by 1 base and J by 11 bases, with 12 bases between. Per germline, CDR1 SGHTA and CDR2 FQGNSA. CDR3 length: 12 amino acids. Using immunoSEQ multiplex PCR, the repertoire was profiled, and TCRdb retains in-frame clones only, with some absent. The repertoire has about 79,000 clones, more than 75% of them found once; the top ten carry roughly a fifth. The sequencing used peripheral blood, collected on day 0 of AZD1222 vaccination. This receptor was taken from an adult in good health. The chain couples TRBV7-2 to TRBJ2-7, with D perhaps assigned TRBD1 or TRBD2 (5 bases each). The CDR3 nucleotides read TGTGCCAGCAGCTTAGATTTGGGGGACGAGTACTTC. Protein product: CASSLDLGDEYF.